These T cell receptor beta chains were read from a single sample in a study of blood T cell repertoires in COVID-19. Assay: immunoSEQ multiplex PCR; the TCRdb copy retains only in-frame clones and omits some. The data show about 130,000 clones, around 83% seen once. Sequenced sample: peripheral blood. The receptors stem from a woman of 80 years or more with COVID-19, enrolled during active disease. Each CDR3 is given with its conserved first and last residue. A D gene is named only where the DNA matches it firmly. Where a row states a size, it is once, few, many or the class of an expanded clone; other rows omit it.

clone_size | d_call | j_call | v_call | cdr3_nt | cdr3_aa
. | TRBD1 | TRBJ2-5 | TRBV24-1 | TGTGCCACCAGTAGGGGGCCGGGACAGGGACAAGAGACCCAGTACTTC | CATSRGPGQGQETQYF
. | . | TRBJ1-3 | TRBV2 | TGTGCCAGCAGTGAGGGTCGAGGGGGGGACACCATATATTTT | CASSEGRGGDTIYF
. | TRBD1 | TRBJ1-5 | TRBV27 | TGTGCCAGCAGTTTATACGGGACAGGGGTAGGCAATCAGCCCCAGCATTTT | CASSLYGTGVGNQPQHF
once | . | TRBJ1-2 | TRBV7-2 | TGTGCCAGCAGCTTAAATGGGGCAGCCTCGGGCTATGGCTACACCTTC | CASSLNGAASGYGYTF
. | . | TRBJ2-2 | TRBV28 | TGTGCCACCACAGTGGGGGGAACCGGGGAGCTGTTTTTT | CATTVGGTGELFF
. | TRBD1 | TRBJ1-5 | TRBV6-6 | TGTGCCAGCAGTCGCGGGACAGGGGTACATTCTAGCAATCAGCCCCAGCATTTT | CASSRGTGVHSSNQPQHF
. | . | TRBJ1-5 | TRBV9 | TGTGCCAGCAGCGTAGGGGCCAATCAGCCCCAGCATTTT | CASSVGANQPQHF
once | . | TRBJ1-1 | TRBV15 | TGTGCCACCAGCAGGGGAGAGAACACTGAAGCTTTCTTT | CATSRGENTEAFF
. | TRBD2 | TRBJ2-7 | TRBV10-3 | TGTGCCATCAGTGAGGATAGCGGGACCTACGAGCAGTACTTC | CAISEDSGTYEQYF
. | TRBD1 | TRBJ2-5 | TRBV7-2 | TGTGCCAGCAGCTTAGGACAGGGGGGTACCCAGTACTTC | CASSLGQGGTQYF
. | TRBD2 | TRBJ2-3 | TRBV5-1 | TGCGCCAGCAGCCCCGGACACTCTAGCGGGAGCACAGATACGCAGTATTTT | CASSPGHSSGSTDTQYF
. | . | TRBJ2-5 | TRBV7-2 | TGTGCCAGCAGCCTATACCAAGAGACCCAGTACTTC | CASSLYQETQYF
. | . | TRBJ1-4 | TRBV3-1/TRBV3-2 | TGTGCCAGCAGTCAGACACAGGGCTATGAAAAACTGTTTTTT | CASSQTQGYEKLFF
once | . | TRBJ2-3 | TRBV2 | TGTGCCAGCATGGCCACAGATACGCAGTATTTT | CASMATDTQYF
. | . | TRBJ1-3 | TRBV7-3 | TGTGCCAGCAGCTCCCAGGGTGGAAACACCATATATTTT | CASSSQGGNTIYF
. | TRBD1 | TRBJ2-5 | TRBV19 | TGTGCCAGTAGTAGTGGACAGGCTCAAGAGACCCAGTACTTC | CASSSGQAQETQYF
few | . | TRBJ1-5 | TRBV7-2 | TGTGCCAGCGGTCGGGTTGGCAATCAGCCCCAGCATTTT | CASGRVGNQPQHF
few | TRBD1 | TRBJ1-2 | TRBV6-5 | TGTGCCAGCAGTACAGGGGAATATGGCTACACCTTC | CASSTGEYGYTF
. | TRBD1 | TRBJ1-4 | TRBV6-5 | TGTGCCAGCAGCTACAGGGGAAGAGCGACTAATGAAAAACTGTTTTTT | CASSYRGRATNEKLFF
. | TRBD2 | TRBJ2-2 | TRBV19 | TGTGCCAGTAGTATCATGTCCGGACTAGCGGGTACCGGGGAGCTGTTTTTT | CASSIMSGLAGTGELFF
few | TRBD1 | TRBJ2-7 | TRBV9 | TGTGCCAGCAGCCTTACCGGGACAGGGTATAACGAGCAGTACTTC | CASSLTGTGYNEQYF
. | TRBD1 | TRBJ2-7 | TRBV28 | TGTGCCAGCAGTAGTACGGGACAGGGCTACGAGCAGTACTTC | CASSSTGQGYEQYF
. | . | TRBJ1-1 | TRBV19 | TGTGCCAGTAGGGATACAGGGAGGGTCACTGAAGCTTTCTTT | CASRDTGRVTEAFF
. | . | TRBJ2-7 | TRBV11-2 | TGTGCCAGCAGCTTAGGCCGTACAGCCTCCTACGAGCAGTACTTC | CASSLGRTASYEQYF
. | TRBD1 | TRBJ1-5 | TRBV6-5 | TGTGCCAGCAGCCTAGGGACAGGTGATCAGCCCCAGCATTTT | CASSLGTGDQPQHF
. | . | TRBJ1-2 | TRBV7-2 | TGTGCCAGCAGCTTCCGAGTCGGGGAGGGAGGCTACACCTTC | CASSFRVGEGGYTF
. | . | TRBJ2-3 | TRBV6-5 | TGTGCCAGCTTACCGGGGAGCACAGATACGCAGTATTTT | CASLPGSTDTQYF
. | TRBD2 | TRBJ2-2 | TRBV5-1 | TGCGCCAGCAGCTTGGCCTCCGGGACTAGCGGGAGCGCCGGGGAGCTGTTTTTT | CASSLASGTSGSAGELFF
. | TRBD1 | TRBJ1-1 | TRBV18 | TGTGCCAGCTCACCCCAGGGACAGGAAGCTTTCTTT | CASSPQGQEAFF
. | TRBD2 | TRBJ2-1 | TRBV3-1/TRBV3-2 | TGTGCCAGCACCTCTCGAGCGGGAGGGGCCCGTGAGCAGTTCTTC | CASTSRAGGAREQFF
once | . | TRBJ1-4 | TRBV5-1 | TGCGCCAGCAGCTTTGGGGGAGGCTTCACAACTAATGAAAAACTGTTTTTT | CASSFGGGFTTNEKLFF
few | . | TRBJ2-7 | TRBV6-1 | TGTGCCAGCAGTGCCTCGATGAGGGGGGGAGGGTACGAGCAGTACTTC | CASSASMRGGGYEQYF
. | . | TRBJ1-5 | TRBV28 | TGTGCCAGCAGTCCCCCGGAGGGGCAGCCCCTGGATCAGCCCCAGCATTTT | CASSPPEGQPLDQPQHF
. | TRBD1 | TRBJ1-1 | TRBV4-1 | TGCGCCAGCAGCCAACGGGACAGGGGGAACACTGAAGCTTTCTTT | CASSQRDRGNTEAFF
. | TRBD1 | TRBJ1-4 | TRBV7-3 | TGTGCCAGCAGCCCGGGACAGGGCAGGGACGAAAAACTGTTTTTT | CASSPGQGRDEKLFF
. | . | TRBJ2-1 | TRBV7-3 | TGTGCCAGCAGCGCAAGCGGGTCGGGGGGCAGTGAGCAGTTCTTC | CASSASGSGGSEQFF
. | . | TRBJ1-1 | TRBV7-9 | TGTGCCAGCAGCCTATCAAACACTGAAGCTTTCTTT | CASSLSNTEAFF
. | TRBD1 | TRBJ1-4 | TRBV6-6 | TGTGCCAGCAGCCGGGACAGGGTGATTGAAAAACTGTTTTTT | CASSRDRVIEKLFF
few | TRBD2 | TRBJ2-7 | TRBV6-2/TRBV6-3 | TGTGCCAGCAGTACCGGGGGGGCCGAGCAGTACTTC | CASSTGGAEQYF
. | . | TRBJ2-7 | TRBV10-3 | TGTGCCATCAGTGAAGGGGCGGGATTCTCCTACGAGCAGTACTTC | CAISEGAGFSYEQYF
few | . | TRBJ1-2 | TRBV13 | TGTGCCAGCAGCTTCCCAGAAGATCCCCCACGGGTCTATGGCTACACCTTC | CASSFPEDPPRVYGYTF
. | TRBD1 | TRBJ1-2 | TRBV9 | TGTGCCAGCAGCTCCATTTGGGGACAGGATGGCTACACCTTC | CASSSIWGQDGYTF
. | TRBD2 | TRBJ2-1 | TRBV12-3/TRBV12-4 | TGTGCCAGCAGGTGGGACTATAGAAATGAGCAGTTCTTC | CASRWDYRNEQFF
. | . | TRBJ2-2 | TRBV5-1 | TGCGCCAGCAGCTTGGCTTTCGGGAGTAACACCGGGGAGCTGTTTTTT | CASSLAFGSNTGELFF
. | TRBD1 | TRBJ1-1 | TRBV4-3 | TGCGCCAGCAGCCAAGAGCCCGGGACAGGGGCATCTGAAGCTTTCTTT | CASSQEPGTGASEAFF
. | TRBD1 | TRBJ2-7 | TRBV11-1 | TGTGCCAGCAGCTTAGCCGGGACAGGGGGGTGGGAGCAGTACTTC | CASSLAGTGGWEQYF
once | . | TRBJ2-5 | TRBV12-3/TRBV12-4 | TGTGCCAGCAGTAGGGGGGGAGAGACCCAGTACTTC | CASSRGGETQYF
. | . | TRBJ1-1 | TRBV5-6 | TGTGCCAGCAGCTTCGCGGGGCCCCAGAACACTGAAGCTTTCTTT | CASSFAGPQNTEAFF
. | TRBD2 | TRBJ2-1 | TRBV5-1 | TGCGCCAGCAGCTATAGCGGGGGCTCCTACAATGAGCAGTTCTTC | CASSYSGGSYNEQFF
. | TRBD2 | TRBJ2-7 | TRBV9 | TGTGCCAGCAGCGTAGGTGGGAGGGCGCCCTACGAGCAGTACTTC | CASSVGGRAPYEQYF
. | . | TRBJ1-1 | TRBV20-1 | TGCAGTGCTAGCCCGGGGACTGAAGCTTTCTTT | CSASPGTEAFF
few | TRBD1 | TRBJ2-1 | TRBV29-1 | TGCAGCGTTGATGGGACAGGGAGACCCAATGAGCAGTTCTTC | CSVDGTGRPNEQFF
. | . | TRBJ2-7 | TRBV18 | TGTGCCAGCTCACCAAGAGGGAAATACGAGCAGTACTTC | CASSPRGKYEQYF
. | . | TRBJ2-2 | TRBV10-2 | TGCGCCCGCAGCCGCCCCCTCCTGACGGGAGCGAACACCGGGGAGCTGTTTTTT | CARSRPLLTGANTGELFF